One and the same sample provided the 28 T cell receptor beta chains below, sequenced in a study of cytomegalovirus exposure and HLA in healthy donors. PCR involved 60 Vbeta and 13 Jbeta primers. Produced via immunoSEQ multiplex PCR; TCRdb's table is partial and in-frame only. The repertoire holds about 140,000 clones, just under 80% seen once, with under 5.5% in the top ten. Sequenced input: PBMCs. These receptors were obtained from a man aged 25-40 years in good health.

The chain combines TRBV6-4 with TRBJ1-5; 9 nucleotides align to TRBD1. Germline CDR1 reads MRHNA; CDR2 reads SNTAGT. The CDR3 spans 15 residues. V shed 8 bases, J shed 7 bases, and the junction held 12 bases outside the gene matches. CDR3 loop: CASSPPDRGHQPQHF. DNA for the CDR3: TGTGCCAGCTCTCCTCCGGACAGGGGCCACCAGCCCCAGCATTTT.

The V call is TRBV7-3, the J call TRBJ2-7; 15 nucleotides align to TRBD2. Germline trimming cut 1 base from V and 4 bases from J; bases unmatched to any gene: 2. The CDR3 is made up of 16 amino acids. Germline values: CDR1 SGHTA, CDR2 FQGTGA. For the CDR3, the DNA is TGTGCCAGCAGCTTAATGGGACTAGCGGGGGGATACGAGCAGTACTTC. This sequence encodes CASSLMGLAGGYEQYF.

The CDR3 DNA reads as TGTGCCAGCAGCCTAAGGTCCACAGGGGCCGGACCCCAGCATTTT. As protein: CASSLRSTGAGPQHF. The V and J genes are TRBV13 and TRBJ1-5; 7 bases fit TRBD1. V was pared by 5 bases and J by 10 bases, with 14 bases of the junction left unmatched. Germline V CDR1 and CDR2: PRHDT, FYEKMQ (reference sequence). The CDR3 has 15 residues. Complete variable domain (other parts from reference TRBV13 and TRBJ1-5): AAGVIQSPRHLIKEKRETATLKCYPIPRHDTVYWYQQGPGQDPQFLISFYEKMQSDKGSIPDRFSAQQFSDYHSELNMSSLELGDSALYFCASSLRSTGAGPQHFGDGTRLSIL.

J is TRBJ2-5 and V is TRBV5-1; tentatively, D is TRBD1 (6 bases). The DNA end lines up better with TRBJ2-7; the J call may be wrong. Germline CDR1 is SGHRS and CDR2 is YFSETQ. CDR3 length: 15 residues. This CDR3 reads CASSLASGQTYEQYF. The CDR3 bases are TGCGCCAGCAGCTTGGCCTCTGGACAGACCTACGAGCAGTACTTC.

A single count supports this clone. The genes are TRBV28 and TRBJ2-1, with 7 bases fitting TRBD2. CDR3 length equals 14 residues. Per the germline V gene, CDR1 is MDHEN and CDR2 is SYDVKM. V dropped 7 bases and J dropped 4; count of bases not matched to a gene: 7. This CDR3 is CASKTAREYNEQFF. The CDR3 nucleotides read TGTGCCAGCAAGACTGCGCGGGAGTACAATGAGCAGTTCTTC.

The V gene is TRBV7-8, the J gene TRBJ2-2; the D gene is possibly TRBD1 (7 bases). Germline V gives CDR1 SGHVS, CDR2 FQNEAQ. V shed 5 bases and J shed 6 bases, with 13 bases lying between them. CDR3 size: 14 residues. The CDR3 nucleotides are TGTGCCAGCAGCGCGACCAGGGGGGCCGGGGAGCTGTTTTTT. Translated, it gives CASSATRGAGELFF.

The CDR3 spells CASSGSGRGFEQYF. In DNA form, the CDR3 reads TGTGCCAGCAGTGGTAGCGGGAGGGGTTTCGAGCAGTACTTC. The V call is TRBV27, the J call TRBJ2-7; TRBD2 aligns across 11 bases. From germline, CDR1 is MNHEY and CDR2 SMNVEV (reference sequence). CDR3 length: 14 residues. J was trimmed by 6 bases and V by 5 bases; bases with no gene match: 6.

This clone was seen a few times. The chain links TRBV9 to TRBJ2-1; D possibly corresponds to TRBD2 (5 bases). The CDR3 length is 15 residues. V was cut by 0 bases and J by 9 bases, with 16 bases left in between. Germline CDR1 SGDLS, CDR2 YYNGEE. DNA of the CDR3: TGTGCCAGCAGCGTAGTACCTTCAGCTAGCAGTGAGCAGTTCTTC. It specifies CASSVVPSASSEQFF.

The chain employs TRBV2 and TRBJ2-4; the match to TRBD2 covers 8 bases. Germline assignment: CDR1 SNHLY and CDR2 FYNNEI. V shed 6 bases and J 7 bases; nucleotides not matched to a gene: 11. The CDR3 loop spans 15 amino acids. In nucleotides, the CDR3 is TGTGCCAGCAGATCCACCACTAGCGGCCTGAACATTCAGTACTTC. Its protein is CASRSTTSGLNIQYF.

The rearrangement uses TRBV6-8 and TRBJ2-7; possible D gene TRBD2, 6 bases. The CDR3 length is 15 residues. Trimming pared 0 bases from V and 2 bases from J, leaving 11 bases between. The germline CDR1 and CDR2 sequences are MNHGY and SAAAGT. The CDR3 reads CASSYSGDSAYEQYF. The CDR3 nucleotides read TGTGCCAGCAGTTACTCAGGGGACTCCGCCTACGAGCAGTACTTC.

This chain links TRBV5-6 with TRBJ2-7, with unresolved D. This CDR3 is 13 amino acids long. Deletions cut 4 bases from V and 7 bases from J, with 15 bases between. Germline values: CDR1 SGHDT, CDR2 YYEEEE. This CDR3 reads CASSAGSSREQYF. The CDR3 coding sequence is TGTGCCAGCAGCGCCGGGTCCAGTCGGGAGCAGTACTTC.

The DNA of the CDR3 is TGTGCCAGCGGTCGGGGGTACAATGAGCAGTTCTTC. Protein: CASGRGYNEQFF. The chain has TRBV9 and TRBJ2-1; D possibly corresponds to TRBD2 (6 bases). V gave up 7 bases and J gave up 4 bases, with 9 bases separating them. Looked up from germline, CDR1 is SGDLS and CDR2 is YYNGEE. The CDR3 has 12 amino acids.

This sequence joins TRBV7-9 and TRBJ1-5; 7 positions agree with TRBD1. CDR1 and CDR2 from the germline V gene are SEHNR and FQNEAQ (reference sequence). The V segment lost 0 bases and the J segment 2 bases; nucleotides outside the gene matches: 1. The CDR3 sequence is 15 residues long. DNA for the CDR3: TGTGCCAGCAGCTTAGCTACAGGGGGCAATCAGCCCCAGCATTTT. Residues: CASSLATGGNQPQHF.

The V call is TRBV11-2, the J call TRBJ2-1, with a possible D match to TRBD1 (6 bases). The ends were cut back, 3 bases at V and 9 bases at J, with 12 bases in the middle. Per the germline V gene, CDR1 is SGHAT and CDR2 is FQNNGV. The CDR3 has 13 amino acids. The CDR3 is CASSFARGSEQFF. As DNA, the CDR3 is TGTGCCAGCAGCTTTGCGAGGGGGAGTGAGCAGTTCTTC.

The chain couples TRBV7-2 to TRBJ2-7; D gene uncertain. Germline V gene lookup returns CDR1 SGHTA and CDR2 FQGNSA. The CDR3 is 13 residues long. With 1 base removed from V and 6 bases from J, the gap between germline ends came to 10 bases. CDR3 sequence: CASSLGGRGEQYF. The CDR3 DNA reads as TGTGCCAGCAGCTTAGGAGGAAGAGGCGAGCAGTACTTC.

The rearrangement uses TRBV7-2 and TRBJ2-7; 16 bases fit TRBD2. Trimming removed 1 base from V and 1 base from J; junction bases left unmatched: 4. In germline, CDR1 is SGHTA, CDR2 FQGNSA. The CDR3 sequence is 18 residues long. The CDR3, as DNA: TGTGCCAGCAGCTTAGGGACGGGACTAGCGGGAGGGTCCTACGAGCAGTACTTC. Protein: CASSLGTGLAGGSYEQYF.

J is TRBJ2-5 and V is TRBV28; a possible D gene is TRBD2 (5 bases). The V gene lost 10 bases and the J gene lost 1 base, with 10 bases spanning the gap. Germline CDR1 MDHEN, CDR2 SYDVKM. The CDR3 spans 12 residues. The CDR3 spells CATLRGQETQYF. The CDR3 DNA follows: TGTGCCACCCTCCGGGGCCAAGAGACCCAGTACTTC.

A remark on this clone: The junction does not match germline at one end; this may be a read error. The rearrangement uses TRBV7-9 and TRBJ2-2, with 7 bases matching TRBD2. The CDR3 runs 17 residues. The germline gives CDR1 SEHNR, CDR2 FQNEAQ (reference sequence). The CDR3 DNA reads TGTTCCAGCAGCTTAAGCCTAGCGGTAATGAACACCGGGGAGCTGTTTTTT. It yields the protein CSSSLSLAVMNTGELFF.

The V and J genes are TRBV7-9 and TRBJ1-5; perhaps TRBD1 as D (5 bases). Germline lookup yields CDR1 SEHNR and CDR2 FQNEAQ (reference sequence). Trimming removed 2 bases at V and 4 bases at J, with 6 bases between. The CDR3 runs to 13 residues. Here the CDR3 reads CASSLRGNQPQHF. The DNA for the CDR3 is TGTGCCAGCAGCTTACGGGGGAATCAGCCCCAGCATTTT. Complete variable domain (other parts from reference TRBV7-9 and TRBJ1-5): DTGVSQNPRHKITKRGQNVTFRCDPISEHNRLYWYRQTLGQGPEFLTYFQNEAQLEKSRLLSDRFSAERPKGSFSTLEIQRTEQGDSAMYLCASSLRGNQPQHFGDGTRLSIL.

This clone has a handful of counts. One end of the junction fails to match germline, which may point to a read error. The rearrangement uses TRBV11-2 and TRBJ2-5, with D possibly being TRBD1 (5 bases). The CDR3 contains 14 residues. Germline V lookup: CDR1 SGHAT, CDR2 FQNNGV. The CDR3 here is CASSLRTGQGTQYF. In DNA form, the CDR3 reads TGTGCCAGCAGCTTAAGAACAGGCCAAGGGACCCAGTACTTC.

The V gene is TRBV5-6, the J gene TRBJ2-7, with D possibly matching TRBD2 (5 bases). Germline CDR1 reads SGHDT; CDR2 reads YYEEEE. The CDR3 is 14 residues long. Trimming stripped 4 bases from V and 7 bases from J, with 18 bases between. The CDR3: CASSQGWSGSEQYF. CDR3 nucleotide sequence: TGTGCCAGCAGCCAAGGGTGGTCGGGATCGGAGCAGTACTTC.

The rearrangement links TRBV6-5 to TRBJ2-5; TRBD2 matches 9 bases. Germline V gene data show CDR1 as MNHEY and CDR2 as SVGAGI. The CDR3 consists of 15 residues. V shed 0 bases and J 5 bases; nucleotides not matched to a gene: 4. CDR3 in DNA: TGTGCCAGCAGTTACTCGGGACTAGCAGCGGAGACCCAGTACTTC. Residues: CASSYSGLAAETQYF.

The chain joins TRBV10-3 to TRBJ1-1, with D unresolved. The germline V gene encodes CDR1 ENHRY and CDR2 SYGVKD. The V gene lost 4 bases and the J gene lost 6 bases, with 12 bases spanning the gap. There are 13 residues in the CDR3. The CDR3 is CAISVLKEAEAFF. Written as DNA, the CDR3 is TGTGCCATCAGTGTCTTAAAGGAGGCTGAAGCTTTCTTT.

The chain combines TRBV15 with TRBJ2-5; 11 bases match TRBD1. The CDR3 loop spans 18 amino acids. Per germline, CDR1 LNHNV and CDR2 YYDKDF (reference sequence). Trimming removed 0 bases from V and 5 bases from J; junction bases left unmatched: 11. This CDR3 reads CATSRDPPEDRGRETQYF. Written as DNA, the CDR3 is TGTGCCACCAGCAGAGATCCCCCAGAGGACAGGGGGCGGGAGACCCAGTACTTC.

The chain couples TRBV7-6 to TRBJ2-6, with D perhaps TRBD1 (6 bases). With 5 bases removed from V and 0 bases from J, the gap between germline ends came to 11 bases. Germline V gene sequence: CDR1 SGHVS, CDR2 FNYEAQ. The CDR3 spans 16 residues. The CDR3 here is CASSRDMLSGANVLTF. The CDR3, as DNA: TGTGCCAGCAGCCGGGACATGCTCTCTGGGGCCAACGTCCTGACTTTC.

The chain has TRBV7-2 and TRBJ2-5, with 11 bases aligning to TRBD2. CDR1 and CDR2 (germline): SGHTA, FQGNSA. The CDR3 consists of 16 residues. J gave up 4 bases and V 6 bases, and 10 bases lay outside the gene matches. Written as DNA, the CDR3 is TGTGCCAGCAGTCCCCAGGATAGCGGGAGGGTAGAGACCCAGTACTTC. It encodes CASSPQDSGRVETQYF. Variable domain in full (rest from reference TRBV7-2 and TRBJ2-5): GAGVSQSPSNKVTEKGKDVELRCDPISGHTALYWYRQSLGQGLEFLIYFQGNSAPDKSGLPSDRFSAERTGGSVSTLTIQRTQQEDSAVYLCASSPQDSGRVETQYFGPGTRLLVL.

This clone showed up just once. V usage is TRBV4-2 and J usage is TRBJ2-6; the D gene is possibly TRBD2 (5 bases). The V and J ends lost 4 bases and 0 bases respectively, with 13 bases between them. The CDR3 is 17 residues long. Germline V gene lookup returns CDR1 LGHNA and CDR2 YNFKEQ. The CDR3 DNA reads as TGTGCCAGCAGCCCAGGACTCTGGGGCTCTGGGGCCAACGTCCTGACTTTC. It specifies CASSPGLWGSGANVLTF.

The V call is TRBV18, the J call TRBJ2-1, with 9 bases fitting TRBD1. The CDR3 totals 16 residues. Germline V gene lookup returns CDR1 KGHSH and CDR2 LQKENI. J was trimmed by 3 bases and V by 3 bases; bases with no gene match: 6. Here the CDR3 reads CASSPTGTGSYNEQFF. The CDR3 region has the DNA TGTGCCAGCTCACCCACCGGGACAGGGAGCTACAATGAGCAGTTCTTC.